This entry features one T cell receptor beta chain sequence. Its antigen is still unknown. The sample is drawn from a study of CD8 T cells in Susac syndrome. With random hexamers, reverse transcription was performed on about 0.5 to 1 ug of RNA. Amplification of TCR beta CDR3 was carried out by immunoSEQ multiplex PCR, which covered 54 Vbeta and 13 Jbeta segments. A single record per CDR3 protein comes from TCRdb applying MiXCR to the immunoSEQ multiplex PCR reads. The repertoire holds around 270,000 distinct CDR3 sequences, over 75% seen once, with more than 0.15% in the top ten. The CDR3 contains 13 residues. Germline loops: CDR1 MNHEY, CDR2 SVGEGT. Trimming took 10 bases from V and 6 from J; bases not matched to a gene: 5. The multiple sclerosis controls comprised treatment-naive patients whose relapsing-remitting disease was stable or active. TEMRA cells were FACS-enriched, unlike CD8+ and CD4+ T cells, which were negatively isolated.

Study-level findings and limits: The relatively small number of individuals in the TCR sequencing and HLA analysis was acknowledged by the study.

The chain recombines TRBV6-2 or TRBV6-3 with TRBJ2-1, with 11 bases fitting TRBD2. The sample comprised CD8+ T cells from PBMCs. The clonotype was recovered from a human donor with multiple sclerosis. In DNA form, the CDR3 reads TGTGCCACCCGACTAGCGGGAAGCAATGAGCAGTTCTTC. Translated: CATRLAGSNEQFF.